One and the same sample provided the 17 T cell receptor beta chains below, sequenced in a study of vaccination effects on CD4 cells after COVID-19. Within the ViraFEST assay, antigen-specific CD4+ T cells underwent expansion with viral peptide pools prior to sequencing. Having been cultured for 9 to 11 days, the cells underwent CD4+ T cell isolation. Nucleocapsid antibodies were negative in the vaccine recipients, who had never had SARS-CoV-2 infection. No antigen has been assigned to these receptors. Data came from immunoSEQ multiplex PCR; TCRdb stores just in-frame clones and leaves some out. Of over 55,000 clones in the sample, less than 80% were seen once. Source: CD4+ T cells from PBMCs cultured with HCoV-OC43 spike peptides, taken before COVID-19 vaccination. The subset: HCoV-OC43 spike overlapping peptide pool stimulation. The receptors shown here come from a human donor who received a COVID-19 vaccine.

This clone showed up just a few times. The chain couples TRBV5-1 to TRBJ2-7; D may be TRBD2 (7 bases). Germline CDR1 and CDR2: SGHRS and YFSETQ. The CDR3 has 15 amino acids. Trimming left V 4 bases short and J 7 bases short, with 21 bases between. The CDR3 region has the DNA TGCGCCAGCAGCGCGGGGGACAACCTCCTACGAGAGCAGTACGTC. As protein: CASSAGDNLLREQYV.

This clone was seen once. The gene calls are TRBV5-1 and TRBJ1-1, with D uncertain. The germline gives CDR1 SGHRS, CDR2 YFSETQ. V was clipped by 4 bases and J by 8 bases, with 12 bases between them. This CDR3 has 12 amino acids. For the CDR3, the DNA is TGCGCCAGCAGCACAACCCGCAGGGAAGCTTTCTTT. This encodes CASSTTRREAFF.

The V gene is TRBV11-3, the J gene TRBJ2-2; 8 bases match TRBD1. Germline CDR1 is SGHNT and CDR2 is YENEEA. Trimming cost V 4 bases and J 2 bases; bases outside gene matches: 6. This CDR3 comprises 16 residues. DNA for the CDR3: TGTGCCAGCAGCTCAGGACAGGGAGGAAACACCGGGGAGCTGTTTTTT. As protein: CASSSGQGGNTGELFF.

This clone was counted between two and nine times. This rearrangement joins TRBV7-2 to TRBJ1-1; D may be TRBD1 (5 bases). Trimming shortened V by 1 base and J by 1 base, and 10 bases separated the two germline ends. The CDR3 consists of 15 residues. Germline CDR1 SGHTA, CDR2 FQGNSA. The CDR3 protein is CASSLGQGGNTEAFF. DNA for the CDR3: TGTGCCAGCAGCTTAGGTCAGGGCGGGAACACTGAAGCTTTCTTT.

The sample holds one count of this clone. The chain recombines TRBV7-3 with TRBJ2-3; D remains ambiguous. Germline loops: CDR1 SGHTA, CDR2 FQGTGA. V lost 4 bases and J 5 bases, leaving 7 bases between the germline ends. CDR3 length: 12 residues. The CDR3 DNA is TGTGCCAGCAGCTCCACTCGAGATACGCAGTATTTT. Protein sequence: CASSSTRDTQYF.

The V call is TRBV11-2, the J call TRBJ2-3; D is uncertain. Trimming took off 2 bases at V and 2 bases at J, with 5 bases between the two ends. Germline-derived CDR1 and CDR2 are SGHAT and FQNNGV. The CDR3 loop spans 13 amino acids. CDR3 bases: TGTGCCAGCAGCTTACAGCTCACAGATACGCAGTATTTT. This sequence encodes CASSLQLTDTQYF. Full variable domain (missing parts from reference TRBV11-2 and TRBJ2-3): EAGVAQSPRYKIIEKRQSVAFWCNPISGHATLYWYQQILGQGPKLLIQFQNNGVVDDSQLPKDRFSAERLKGVDSTLKIQPAKLEDSAVYLCASSLQLTDTQYFGPGTRLTVL.

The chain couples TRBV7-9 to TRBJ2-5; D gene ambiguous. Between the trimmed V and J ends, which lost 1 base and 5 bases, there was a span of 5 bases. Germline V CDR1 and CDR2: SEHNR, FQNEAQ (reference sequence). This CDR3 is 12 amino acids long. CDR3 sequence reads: CASSLVVETQYF. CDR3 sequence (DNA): TGTGCCAGCAGCTTAGTAGTTGAGACCCAGTACTTC.

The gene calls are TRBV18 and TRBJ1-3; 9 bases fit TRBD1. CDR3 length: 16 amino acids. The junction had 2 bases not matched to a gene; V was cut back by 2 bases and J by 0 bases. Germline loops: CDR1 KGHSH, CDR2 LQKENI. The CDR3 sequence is CASSPTGQGSGNTIYF. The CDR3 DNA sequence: TGTGCCAGCTCACCAACGGGACAGGGCTCTGGAAACACCATATATTTT.

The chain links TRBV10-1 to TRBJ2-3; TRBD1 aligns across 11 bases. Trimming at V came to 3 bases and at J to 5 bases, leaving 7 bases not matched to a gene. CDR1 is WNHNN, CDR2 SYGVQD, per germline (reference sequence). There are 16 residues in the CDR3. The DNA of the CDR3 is TGCGCCAGCAGTGATGAGGACAGGGGGCGAGTAGATACGCAGTATTTT. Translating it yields CASSDEDRGRVDTQYF.

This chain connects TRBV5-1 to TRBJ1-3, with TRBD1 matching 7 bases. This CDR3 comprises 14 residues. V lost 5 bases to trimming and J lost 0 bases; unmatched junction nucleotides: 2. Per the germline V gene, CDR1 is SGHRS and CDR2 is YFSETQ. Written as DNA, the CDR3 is TGCGCCAGCAGATCAGGGGGCTCTGGAAACACCATATATTTT. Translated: CASRSGGSGNTIYF. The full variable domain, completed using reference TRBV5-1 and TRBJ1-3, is KAGVTQTPRYLIKTRGQQVTLSCSPISGHRSVSWYQQTPGQGLQFLFEYFSETQRNKGNFPGRFSGRQFSNSRSEMNVSTLELGDSALYLCASRSGGSGNTIYFGEGSWLTVV.

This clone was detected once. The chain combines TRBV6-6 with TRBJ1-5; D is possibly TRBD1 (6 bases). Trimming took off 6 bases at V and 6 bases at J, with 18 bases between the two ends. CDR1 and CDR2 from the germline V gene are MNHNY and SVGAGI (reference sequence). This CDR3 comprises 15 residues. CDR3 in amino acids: CASSPAGGQVQPQHF. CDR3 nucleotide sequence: TGTGCCAGCAGCCCCGCCGGGGGGCAGGTTCAGCCCCAGCATTTT.

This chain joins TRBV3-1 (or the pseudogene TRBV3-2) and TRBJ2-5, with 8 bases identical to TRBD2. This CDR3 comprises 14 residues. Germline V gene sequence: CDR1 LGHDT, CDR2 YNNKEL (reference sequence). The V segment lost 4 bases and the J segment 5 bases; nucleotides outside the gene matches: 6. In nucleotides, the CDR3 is TGTGCCAGCAGCCGGGGACTAGACTCCGAGACCCAGTACTTC. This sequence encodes CASSRGLDSETQYF.

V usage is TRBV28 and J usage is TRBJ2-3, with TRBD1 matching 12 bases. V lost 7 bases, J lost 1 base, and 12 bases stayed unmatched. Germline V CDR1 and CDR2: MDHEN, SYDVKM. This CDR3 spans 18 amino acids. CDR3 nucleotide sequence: TGTGCCAGCACCACTCCTGGGGGACAGGGGGCTGGCACAGATACGCAGTATTTT. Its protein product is CASTTPGGQGAGTDTQYF.

CDR3 nucleotide sequence: TGCGCCAGCAGCTTTATTGGTCAGGGAGAGACCCAGTACTTC. It yields the protein CASSFIGQGETQYF. The V and J genes are TRBV5-1 and TRBJ2-5; the D gene is possibly TRBD1 (5 bases). The V and J ends lost 2 bases and 4 bases respectively, with 12 bases between them. Germline V CDR1 and CDR2: SGHRS, YFSETQ. There are 14 residues in the CDR3.

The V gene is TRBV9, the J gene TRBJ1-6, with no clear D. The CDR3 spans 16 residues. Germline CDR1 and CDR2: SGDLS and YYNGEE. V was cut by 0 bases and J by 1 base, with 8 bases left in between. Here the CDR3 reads CASSVGSFSYNSPLHF. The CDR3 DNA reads TGTGCCAGCAGCGTAGGTTCTTTTTCCTATAATTCACCCCTCCACTTT.

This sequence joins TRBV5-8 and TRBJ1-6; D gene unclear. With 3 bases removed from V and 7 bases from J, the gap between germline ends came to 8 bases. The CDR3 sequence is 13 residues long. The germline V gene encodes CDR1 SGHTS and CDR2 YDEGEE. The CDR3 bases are TGTGCCAGCAGCTCGGACCTGAATTCACCCCTCCACTTT. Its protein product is CASSSDLNSPLHF.

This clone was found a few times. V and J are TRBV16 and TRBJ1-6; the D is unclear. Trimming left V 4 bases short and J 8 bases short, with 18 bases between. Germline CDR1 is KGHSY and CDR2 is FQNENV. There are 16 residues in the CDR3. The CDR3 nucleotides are TGTGCCAGCAGCCCGAACCCTCGACCTACTGATTCACCCCTCCACTTT. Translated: CASSPNPRPTDSPLHF.